These 8 T cell receptor beta chains were sequenced from one sample in a study of cytomegalovirus exposure and HLA in healthy donors. The PCR ran on 60 Vbeta and 13 Jbeta primers. Clones were read by immunoSEQ multiplex PCR, and TCRdb kept only the in-frame ones, dropping some. The table has about 130,000 clones, around 81% seen once. Sequenced sample: PBMCs. These receptors originate from a woman in her forties or fifties in good health and CMV-seronegative.

The chain combines TRBV27 with TRBJ1-2, with D uncertain. The CDR3 covers 12 residues. V lost 3 bases and J lost 7, with 9 bases in between. The V gene's germline CDR1 is MNHEY and CDR2 SMNVEV (reference sequence). The CDR3 is CASSFRGAGYTF. As DNA, the CDR3 is TGTGCCAGCAGTTTTAGAGGAGCTGGCTACACCTTC.

CDR3 residues: CASSPSGILGSPLHF. CDR3 in DNA: TGTGCCAGCAGCCCCAGCGGGATCCTGGGTTCACCCCTCCACTTT. V and J are TRBV9 and TRBJ1-6; D uncertain. Germline assignment: CDR1 SGDLS and CDR2 YYNGEE. This CDR3 has 15 residues. V was pared by 4 bases and J by 9 bases, with 17 bases between.

As for this clone: Within the sample, other DNA sequences also encode this same CDR3. The chain is built from TRBV29-1 and TRBJ2-7; no clear D gene. Per the germline V gene, CDR1 is SQVTM and CDR2 is ANQGSEA. The CDR3 extends over 12 amino acids. V was shortened by 7 bases and J by 0 bases, with 10 bases between the two germline ends. Here the CDR3 reads CSATSSSYEQYF. CDR3 nucleotides: TGCAGCGCCACATCAAGCTCCTACGAGCAGTACTTC.

This chain uses TRBV5-1 with TRBJ2-7, with D tentatively TRBD2 (5 bases). The CDR3 is 14 amino acids. V lost 0 bases to trimming and J lost 2 bases, with 9 bases between them. Germline V gene lookup returns CDR1 SGHRS and CDR2 YFSETQ. CDR3 nucleotide sequence: TGCGCCAGCAGCTTGGCCGGGAACCCCTACGAGCAGTACTTC. Encoded protein: CASSLAGNPYEQYF.

The CDR3 coding sequence is TGTGCCAGCAGCGTAGCTAAGGGGGCGAGCACAGATACGCAGTATTTT. This translates into CASSVAKGASTDTQYF. The chain links TRBV9 to TRBJ2-3; TRBD1 matches at 7 bases. Germline V lookup: CDR1 SGDLS, CDR2 YYNGEE. The V segment lost 0 bases and the J segment 0 bases; nucleotides outside the gene matches: 4. This CDR3 is built from 16 residues.

The genes are TRBV5-8 and TRBJ2-1; 7 nucleotides agree with TRBD1. CDR1 and CDR2 (germline): SGHTS, YDEGEE. V trimming: 4 bases; J trimming: 0 bases; junction bases outside the gene matches: 4. This CDR3 region has 15 residues. CDR3 bases: TGTGCCAGCAGCACCGGACAGGTCTCCTACAATGAGCAGTTCTTC. Encoded protein: CASSTGQVSYNEQFF.

V gene TRBV5-1 combines with J gene TRBJ1-2, with D perhaps matching TRBD1 (5 bases). Looked up from germline, CDR1 is SGHRS and CDR2 is YFSETQ. The germline V and J ends were trimmed by 4 bases and 7 bases, with 20 bases remaining between them. This CDR3 has 15 amino acids. CDR3 protein: CASSPDHGGSGGYTF. The CDR3 region has the DNA TGCGCCAGCAGCCCCGACCATGGGGGGTCGGGTGGCTACACCTTC.

This clone was picked up a small number of times. This chain links TRBV29-1 with TRBJ1-2, with TRBD1 matching 8 bases. The V and J ends lost 4 bases and 4 bases, in that order; junction bases with no gene match: 11. There are 15 residues in the CDR3. Germline V lookup: CDR1 SQVTM, CDR2 ANQGSEA. DNA of the CDR3: TGCAGCGTTGTAGAGAGTCAGGGGGCAGGCTATGGCTACACCTTC. This gives the protein CSVVESQGAGYGYTF.